These 7 T cell receptor beta chains came from one sample sequenced in a study of metastatic and nonmetastatic thyroid tumors. TCRdb recomputed clones from the PCR reads via MiXCR. The sample consists of some 40,000 clones, approximately 24% of them appearing once. Nobody among the patients had been given any treatment before thyroid surgery. The source material was tumor tissue. The receptors originated from a female donor with papillary thyroid cancer or a benign thyroid nodule (not recorded which). Some clones in this sample may be carry-over from other donors' samples.

The genes are TRBV28 and TRBJ2-7; D uncertain. Germline CDR1 is MDHEN and CDR2 is SYDVKM. This CDR3 has 16 amino acids. Trimming stripped 4 bases from V and 4 bases from J, with 20 bases between. The CDR3 loop is CASSSTQTLTGYEQYF. CDR3 DNA sequence: TGTGCCAGCAGTTCCACCCAGACCTTGACTGGATACGAGCAGTACTTC.

This clone has at least ten counts. V and J are TRBV28 and TRBJ2-7; 11 nucleotides agree with TRBD1. Germline loops: CDR1 MDHEN, CDR2 SYDVKM. The CDR3 consists of 14 residues. J was trimmed by 4 bases and V by 11 bases; bases with no gene match: 10. Here the CDR3 reads CAAKTGTGGYEQYF. CDR3 DNA sequence: TGTGCCGCAAAAACCGGGACAGGGGGTTACGAGCAGTACTTC. Looking up the rest from reference TRBV28 and TRBJ2-7 gives the full variable domain: DVKVTQSSRYLVKRTGEKVFLECVQDMDHENMFWYRQDPGLGLRLIYFSYDVKMKEKGDIPEGYSVSREKKERFSLILESASTNQTSMYLCAAKTGTGGYEQYFGPGTRLTVT.

This clone has ten or more counts. This sequence joins TRBV20-1 and TRBJ2-7; D perhaps matches TRBD1 (5 bases). This CDR3 contains 14 residues. Germline V gene lookup returns CDR1 DFQATT and CDR2 SNEGSKA (reference sequence). V was cut by 3 bases and J by 7 bases, with 19 bases left in between. CDR3 sequence: CSASPGAVQGEQYF. In DNA form, the CDR3 reads TGCAGTGCTAGTCCTGGGGCCGTCCAAGGGGAGCAGTACTTC.

The J gene is TRBJ2-5, the V gene TRBV7-6; TRBD1 or TRBD2 may be the D gene (7 bases each). V lost 4 bases, J lost 2 bases, and 17 bases lay in between. The CDR3 sequence is 16 residues long. In germline, CDR1 is SGHVS, CDR2 FNYEAQ. Here the CDR3 DNA reads TGTGCCAGCAGCTCATCGACAGGGAGGGGGCAAGAGACCCAGTACTTC. This codes for CASSSSTGRGQETQYF.

This clone was seen many times. The CDR3 is CASSVTGGSFYEQYF. The CDR3 DNA follows: TGTGCCAGCAGCGTCACAGGGGGCAGTTTCTACGAGCAGTACTTC. The rearrangement links TRBV11-2 to TRBJ2-7; 9 bases line up with TRBD1. Germline-derived CDR1 and CDR2 are SGHAT and FQNNGV. V gave up 5 bases and J gave up 3 bases; unmatched junction bases: 8. The CDR3 covers 15 residues. Full variable domain (missing parts from reference TRBV11-2 and TRBJ2-7): EAGVAQSPRYKIIEKRQSVAFWCNPISGHATLYWYQQILGQGPKLLIQFQNNGVVDDSQLPKDRFSAERLKGVDSTLKIQPAKLEDSAVYLCASSVTGGSFYEQYFGPGTRLTVT.

There are many counts of this clone. This may be a read error, as it is one base from a much larger clone. The same CDR3 also results from other DNA sequences found in this sample. The chain uses TRBV28 and TRBJ1-2, with 7 bases lining up with TRBD1. The ends lost 2 bases at V and 2 bases at J; junction bases unmatched: 2. Per the germline V gene, CDR1 is MDHEN and CDR2 is SYDVKM. This CDR3 comprises 14 residues. The CDR3 here is CASSLAGGNYGYTF. The DNA for the CDR3 is TGTGCCAGCAGTTTAGCAGGGGGGAACTATGGCTACACCTTC.

In this sample, this clone turned up many times. In the same sample, other DNA sequences code for this CDR3. The chain carries TRBV12-5 and TRBJ2-1; 8 bases fit TRBD2. V lost 1 base and J lost 4; bases outside the gene matches: 3. The germline CDR1 and CDR2 sequences are LGHNT and FRNRAP. The CDR3 spans 15 residues. CDR3 nucleotides: TGTGCTAGTGGTTTGGGCCCTAGCGGGTACAATGAGCAGTTCTTC. The encoded protein is CASGLGPSGYNEQFF.